What follows are 32 T cell receptor beta chains derived from one specimen sequenced in a study of T cells in Graves' hyperthyroidism and ophthalmopathy. Amplified regions were TCR beta CDR3 sequences from RNA transcripts. The TCR CDR3 was amplified in a first-round RT-PCR using the HTBI primer set. One entry per CDR3 protein results from TCRdb running MiXCR on the multiplex PCR reads. The data show roughly 380,000 distinct CDR3 sequences, with approximately 14% seen just once and 5.3% held by the top ten. Source material: blood. These receptors all stem from a woman aged 18-30 years with Graves' hyperthyroidism.

This clonotype was observed at least ten times. The V gene is TRBV6-1, the J gene TRBJ2-1; 13 positions agree with TRBD2. Trimming removed 5 bases from V and 8 bases from J; junction bases left unmatched: 3. The V gene's germline CDR1 is MNHNS and CDR2 SASEGT. This CDR3 region has 14 residues. The CDR3 sequence is CASSSTSGRDEQFF. The CDR3 nucleotides are TGTGCCAGCAGTTCTACTAGCGGGAGGGATGAGCAGTTCTTC.

A remark on this clonotype: One base away lies a much larger clone, so this may be a sequencing read error. The chain combines TRBV20-1 with TRBJ1-2; 10 bases line up with TRBD1. The CDR3 has 17 amino acids. Germline V gene sequence: CDR1 DFQATT, CDR2 SNEGSKA (reference sequence). The CDR3 DNA sequence: TGCAGTGCTAGAGTTACCGGGACAGGGGCGAGTAACTATGGCTACGCCTTC. Translating it yields CSARVTGTGASNYGYAF.

For the CDR3, the DNA is TGTGCCAGTGAAGGCATGAACACTGAAGCTTTCTTT. Translation: CASEGMNTEAFF. The V and J genes are TRBV11-2 and TRBJ1-1; no clear D. Between the trimmed V and J ends, which lost 9 bases and 0 bases, there was a span of 8 bases. There are 12 residues in the CDR3. Per the germline V gene, CDR1 is SGHAT and CDR2 is FQNNGV.

The genes are TRBV9 and TRBJ1-3, with D possibly being TRBD1 (5 bases). Germline V gives CDR1 SGDLS, CDR2 YYNGEE. CDR3 size: 15 residues. Trimming removed 2 bases at V and 0 bases at J, with 9 bases between. CDR3 residues: CASSVGLSSGNTIYF. DNA for the CDR3: TGTGCCAGCAGCGTGGGACTGAGCTCTGGAAACACCATATATTTT.

This clonotype appeared many times. The V gene is TRBV20-1, the J gene TRBJ2-6, with 9 bases aligning to TRBD1. CDR3 length equals 15 residues. Germline CDR1 DFQATT, CDR2 SNEGSKA (reference sequence). The J segment lost 0 bases and the V segment lost 4 bases, leaving 1 base of the junction unmatched. CDR3 in amino acids: CSATTGGSGANVLTF. The CDR3 nucleotides read TGCAGTGCTACGACAGGGGGCTCTGGGGCCAACGTCCTGACTTTC.

V is TRBV4-1 and J is TRBJ2-1; TRBD1 matches 8 bases. The V segment lost 0 bases and the J segment 3 bases; nucleotides outside the gene matches: 1. The CDR3 is made up of 15 amino acids. Germline values: CDR1 MGHRA, CDR2 YSYEKL. The CDR3 protein is CASSQEGTGYNEQFF. CDR3 in DNA: TGCGCCAGCAGCCAAGAGGGGACAGGCTACAATGAGCAGTTCTTC.

The rearrangement uses TRBV7-3 and TRBJ1-2; TRBD1 agrees at 9 bases. V shed 5 bases and J 6 bases; nucleotides not matched to a gene: 7. The CDR3 loop spans 14 amino acids. CDR1 is SGHTA, CDR2 FQGTGA, per germline. CDR3 protein: CASSAQGQGDGYTF. The CDR3 DNA reads TGTGCCAGCAGCGCACAGGGACAGGGTGATGGCTACACCTTC.

The rearrangement links TRBV12-3 or TRBV12-4 to TRBJ2-4; D is undetermined. Trimming shortened V by 3 bases and J by 8 bases, and 8 bases separated the two germline ends. This CDR3 is 12 amino acids long. CDR3 bases: TGTGCCAGCAGTTTGAACCCGGACATTCAGTACTTC. Translated, it gives CASSLNPDIQYF.

This clonotype was counted once. The chain links TRBV6-5 to TRBJ2-7; TRBD1 is a possible D gene (6 bases). The germline gives CDR1 MNHEY, CDR2 SVGAGI. The CDR3 totals 18 residues. The V end lost 2 bases, the J end lost 1 base, and 21 bases lay between the germline ends. The CDR3 region is CASSYRATRQEPSYEQYF. DNA of the CDR3: TGTGCCAGCAGTTACCGGGCAACGAGACAGGAGCCTTCCTACGAGCAGTACTTC.

The rearrangement uses TRBV4-3 and TRBJ2-2; TRBD2 aligns across 7 bases. Germline lookup yields CDR1 LGHNA and CDR2 YSLEER. The length of the CDR3 is 16 residues. V lost 2 bases to trimming and J lost 2 bases; unmatched junction nucleotides: 5. The CDR3 region is CASSQFRGSNTGELFF. CDR3 nucleotide sequence: TGCGCCAGCAGCCAATTCCGCGGGAGCAACACCGGGGAGCTGTTTTTT.

The CDR3, as DNA: TGTGCCAGCAGCTTGGCGGCAGGCCGCCATGAAGCTTTCTTT. Amino acid sequence: CASSLAAGRHEAFF. The rearrangement uses TRBV13 and TRBJ1-1; D call uncertain. V was shortened by 3 bases and J by 7 bases, with 15 bases between the two germline ends. This CDR3 is built from 14 residues. In germline, CDR1 is PRHDT, CDR2 FYEKMQ (reference sequence).

The table lists this clonotype with many counts. The chain joins TRBV7-8 to TRBJ2-1; 9 bases match TRBD2. The CDR3 is 15 residues long. CDR1 is SGHVS, CDR2 FQNEAQ, per germline. The junction had 7 bases not matched to a gene; V was cut back by 6 bases and J by 4 bases. The CDR3 sequence is CASRATSGPYNEQFF. For the CDR3, the DNA is TGTGCCAGCAGAGCGACTAGCGGACCTTACAATGAGCAGTTCTTC.

This clonotype was detected ten times or more. The chain couples TRBV5-1 to TRBJ1-4; 8 positions match TRBD1. There are 16 residues in the CDR3. Germline V CDR1 and CDR2: SGHRS, YFSETQ. Losses at the gene ends were 3 bases for V and 2 bases for J; bases not matched to a gene: 6. CDR3 sequence reads: CASSWTGSATNEKLFF. DNA for the CDR3: TGCGCCAGCAGCTGGACAGGGTCCGCGACTAATGAAAAACTGTTTTTT.

This chain uses TRBV10-3 with TRBJ2-6; 7 positions agree with TRBD2. V shed 0 bases and J 2 bases; nucleotides not matched to a gene: 1. CDR1 is ENHRY and CDR2 is SYGVKD in the germline V gene. The CDR3 is 16 residues long. The CDR3 sequence is CAISESGGTGANVLTF. The DNA of the CDR3 is TGTGCCATCAGTGAGTCCGGGGGGACTGGGGCCAACGTCCTGACTTTC.

The chain employs TRBV30 and TRBJ1-2; D is uncertain. CDR1 is GTSNPN, CDR2 SVGIG, per germline (reference sequence). This CDR3 comprises 13 residues. Trimming removed 0 bases at V and 8 bases at J, with 13 bases between. The CDR3 DNA follows: TGTGCCTGGAGTGTACAAGTGGAAATGGGCTACACCTTC. Translated, it gives CAWSVQVEMGYTF.

This clonotype was seen only a few times. This rearrangement joins TRBV9 to TRBJ2-5; 16 bases are shared with TRBD2. There are 19 residues in the CDR3. Unmatched junction bases numbered 7, after V lost 0 bases and J lost 2 bases. Germline lookup yields CDR1 SGDLS and CDR2 YYNGEE. The CDR3 DNA sequence: TGTGCCAGCAGCGTAGGATCGGGGACTAGCGGGAGGGTACAAGAGACCCAGTACTTC. This gives the protein CASSVGSGTSGRVQETQYF.

This clonotype was counted a few times. This chain joins TRBV4-1 and TRBJ2-7, with 7 bases aligning to TRBD2. V trimming: 0 bases; J trimming: 4 bases; junction bases outside the gene matches: 3. The CDR3 spans 14 residues. Germline CDR1 and CDR2: MGHRA and YSYEKL. The CDR3 loop is CASSQEGGRYEQYF. The CDR3 region has the DNA TGCGCCAGCAGCCAAGAGGGAGGGAGGTACGAGCAGTACTTC.

This clonotype has only a few counts. The chain uses TRBV27 and TRBJ1-2, with 9 positions matching TRBD1. Germline V lookup: CDR1 MNHEY, CDR2 SMNVEV (reference sequence). This CDR3 spans 17 amino acids. V lost 5 bases to trimming and J lost 4 bases; unmatched junction nucleotides: 14. The CDR3 loop reads CASSPPGTGTFFYGYTF. The CDR3, as DNA: TGTGCCAGCAGTCCGCCCGGGACAGGGACGTTTTTCTATGGCTACACCTTC.

The table lists this clonotype with many counts. The J gene is TRBJ1-2, the V gene TRBV20-1, with D unresolved. V lost 0 bases and J 0 bases, leaving 14 bases between the germline ends. The V gene's germline CDR1 is DFQATT and CDR2 SNEGSKA (reference sequence). The CDR3 length is 16 residues. CDR3 DNA sequence: TGCAGTGCTAGAGATCCCGGAAGGGCCGCTAACTATGGCTACACCTTC. As protein: CSARDPGRAANYGYTF.

The CDR3 sequence is CASSLTGASNTIYF. CDR3 in DNA: TGTGCCAGCAGCTTAACGGGGGCTAGTAACACCATATATTTT. The chain uses TRBV7-6 and TRBJ1-3, with D maybe TRBD1 (6 bases). With 2 bases removed from V and 7 bases from J, the gap between germline ends came to 12 bases. The CDR3 is made up of 14 amino acids. Germline assignment: CDR1 SGHVS and CDR2 FNYEAQ.

This rearrangement joins TRBV3-1 to TRBJ2-1; 11 nucleotides agree with TRBD1. CDR3 size: 15 residues. V lost 4 bases, J lost 5 bases, and 4 bases stayed unmatched. Per germline, CDR1 LGHDT and CDR2 YNNKEL (reference sequence). The CDR3 DNA reads TGTGCCAGCAGCCCTGGACAGGGGGCTGACAATGAGCAGTTCTTC. Its protein product is CASSPGQGADNEQFF.

Concerning this clonotype: A much larger clone is a single base away; this may be a read error. This chain uses TRBV7-9 with TRBJ1-1, with TRBD1 as a possible D gene (5 bases). This CDR3 is 14 amino acids long. Germline V gives CDR1 SEHNR, CDR2 FQNEAQ (reference sequence). CDR3 nucleotide sequence: TGTGCCAGCAGCTTCCAGGGAGGGAACACTGAAGCTCTCTTT. Its protein product is CASSFQGGNTEALF.

This clonotype was detected ten times or more. In DNA form, the CDR3 reads TGTGCCAGCAGTGATAGACAGGGGGCCGGGGAGCAGTACTTC. It codes for CASSDRQGAGEQYF. The J gene is TRBJ2-7, the V gene TRBV28; 10 bases are shared with TRBD1. J was trimmed by 7 bases and V by 5 bases; bases with no gene match: 8. This CDR3 has 14 amino acids. Germline V gene lookup returns CDR1 MDHEN and CDR2 SYDVKM.

Many counts were recorded for this clonotype. The V call is TRBV30, the J call TRBJ2-1, with 7 bases identical to TRBD1. The CDR3 covers 13 residues. Losses at the gene ends were 4 bases for V and 5 bases for J; bases not matched to a gene: 5. CDR1 and CDR2 from the germline V gene are GTSNPN and SVGIG (reference sequence). CDR3 residues: CAWTGGRNNEQFF. The CDR3, as DNA: TGTGCCTGGACAGGGGGAAGGAACAATGAGCAGTTCTTC.

V and J are TRBV7-2 and TRBJ2-5; D might be TRBD1 or TRBD2, each matching 5 bases. The CDR3 is made up of 15 amino acids. V dropped 4 bases and J dropped 5 bases, with 17 bases sitting between them. CDR1 and CDR2 (germline): SGHTA, FQGNSA. The CDR3 region is CASSSGIGEMETQYF. CDR3 DNA sequence: TGTGCCAGCAGCTCGGGCATAGGGGAGATGGAGACCCAGTACTTC.

The chain carries TRBV12-5 and TRBJ1-3; D ambiguous. This CDR3 spans 16 amino acids. Germline lookup yields CDR1 LGHNT and CDR2 FRNRAP. V dropped 0 bases and J dropped 2 bases, with 11 bases sitting between them. In nucleotides, the CDR3 is TGTGCTAGTGGTTTGGTCGCGGCCCGAGCTGGAAACACCATATATTTT. Translating it yields CASGLVAARAGNTIYF.

This clonotype has more than one count but fewer than ten. V gene TRBV25-1 combines with J gene TRBJ2-2, with no clear D. The CDR3 spans 14 residues. V lost 3 bases and J lost 5, with 10 bases in between. Per the germline V gene, CDR1 is MGHDK and CDR2 is SYGVNS. CDR3 coding DNA: TGTGCCAGCAGTGAGGTATCCGGGACCGGGGAGCTGTTTTTT. It is translated as CASSEVSGTGELFF.

The chain is built from TRBV10-3 and TRBJ2-4; D not certain. Germline V gene lookup returns CDR1 ENHRY and CDR2 SYGVKD. V was pared by 5 bases and J by 3 bases, with 11 bases between. This CDR3 is 14 amino acids long. The CDR3 protein is CAISSETGKNIQYF. The CDR3 DNA is TGTGCCATCAGTAGCGAAACGGGCAAAAACATTCAGTACTTC.

At least ten counts were recorded for this clonotype. The chain joins TRBV30 to TRBJ2-3; possibly TRBD1 or TRBD2 for D (5 bases each). The germline V gene encodes CDR1 GTSNPN and CDR2 SVGIG (reference sequence). The CDR3 runs to 14 residues. The V end was cut by 0 bases, the J end by 8 bases, with 15 bases between. The CDR3 loop is CAWSVSGSQITQYF. CDR3 nucleotide sequence: TGTGCCTGGAGTGTTTCAGGGAGTCAGATTACGCAGTATTTT.

Remarks on this clonotype: A much larger clonotype is one base distant, so this may be a read error. This chain connects TRBV3-1 to TRBJ1-1; a possible D gene is TRBD1 (6 bases). This CDR3 contains 14 residues. CDR1 and CDR2 (germline): LGHDT, YNNKEL (reference sequence). CDR3: CASSHVVGGTEASF. The CDR3 bases are TGTGCCAGCAGCCATGTTGTGGGGGGCACTGAAGCTTCCTTT.

This clonotype appeared many times. The gene calls are TRBV29-1 and TRBJ1-2; D not resolved. The V and J ends lost 4 bases and 4 bases respectively, with 13 bases between them. CDR1 is SQVTM and CDR2 is ANQGSEA in the germline V gene. There are 13 residues in the CDR3. CDR3 sequence reads: CSVGAVHSYGYTF. DNA of the CDR3: TGCAGCGTTGGGGCAGTGCACTCCTATGGCTACACCTTC. Full variable domain (rest looked up from reference TRBV29-1 and TRBJ1-2): SAVISQKPSRDICQRGTSLTIQCQVDSQVTMMFWYRQQPGQSLTLIATANQGSEATYESGFVIDKFPISRPNLTFSTLTVSNMSPEDSSIYLCSVGAVHSYGYTFGSGTRLTVV.

The rearrangement uses TRBV7-2 and TRBJ1-2; D gene ambiguous. CDR1 SGHTA and CDR2 FQGNSA come from the germline V gene. The length of the CDR3 is 12 residues. V shed 3 bases and J shed 6 bases, with 8 bases lying between them. CDR3: CASSLAVDGYTF. The CDR3, as DNA: TGTGCCAGCAGCTTGGCAGTGGATGGCTACACCTTC.